A selection of T cell receptor beta chains follows, all from one sample in a study of T-cell reconstitution after alpha-beta-depleted transplantation in children. TCRdb re-called the PCR reads through MiXCR, storing one row per CDR3 protein. The table shows some 490,000 distinct CDR3 sequences, with approximately 12% occurring only once. This material consisted of PBMCs from the stem cell graft donor, taken from the stem cell graft. Receptor source: a human donor who donated a stem cell graft to a child with combined immunodeficiency. Each CDR3 is given with its conserved first and last residue. The order of the fields is J gene, V gene, clone size, D gene, CDR3 DNA, CDR3 protein. A D gene is named only where the DNA matches it firmly. A row's size may be missing; if present it is once, few, many or a size class.

TRBJ2-3,TRBV7-7,many,-,TGTGCTAGCGCCTTCCGACCAGGAGATACGCAGTATTTT,CASAFRPGDTQYF
TRBJ2-5,TRBV28,few,TRBD2,TGTGCCAGCAGTTATTTTGCGGGGGGAGGTGAGACCCAGTACTTC,CASSYFAGGGETQYF
TRBJ1-6,TRBV12-3/TRBV12-4,-,-,TGTGCCAGCAGTTGGGGGTTACCCCGCTATAATTCACCCCTCCACTTT,CASSWGLPRYNSPLHF
TRBJ2-2,TRBV11-2,few,-,TGTGCCAGCACCCTGGGGGCCTACACCGGGGAGCTGTTTTTT,CASTLGAYTGELFF
TRBJ2-5,TRBV12-3/TRBV12-4,-,TRBD2,TGTGCCAGCAGTTCGCGGACTAGCGGGGCCCCGGGGCCAGAGACCCAGTACTTC,CASSSRTSGAPGPETQYF
TRBJ1-4,TRBV12-3/TRBV12-4,-,-,TGTGCCAGCAGTTTTGGGGGAGAGGTTGAAAAACTGTTTTTT,CASSFGGEVEKLFF
TRBJ2-2,TRBV7-3,-,-,TGTGCCAGCAGCTTAGAGGGGAGGAGCTCCCTCACCGGGGAGCTGTTTTTT,CASSLEGRSSLTGELFF
TRBJ2-5,TRBV9,many,TRBD1,TGTGCCAGCAGCACTACAGGGGCGGAGACCCAGTACTTC,CASSTTGAETQYF
TRBJ2-2,TRBV9,many,-,TGTGCCAGCAGCGAGGTGAACACCGGGGAGCTGTTTTTT,CASSEVNTGELFF
TRBJ2-3,TRBV11-2,-,TRBD2,TGTGCCAGCAGCCCCCGGACTAGCGGGAGGCCAGGTACAGATACGCAGTATTTT,CASSPRTSGRPGTDTQYF
TRBJ2-7,TRBV6-2/TRBV6-3,many,TRBD1,TGTGCCAGCAGTTTAAGGACAGGGGTAGAGGAGCAGTACTTC,CASSLRTGVEEQYF
TRBJ2-1,TRBV10-3,-,TRBD2,TGTGCCATCAGTGAGAGGGCTAGCGGGAGCAATGAGCAGTTCTTC,CAISERASGSNEQFF
TRBJ2-3,TRBV12-3/TRBV12-4,-,TRBD2,TGTGCCAGCAGTTCCTACGGGACTAGCGGGTTAGATACGCAGTATTTT,CASSSYGTSGLDTQYF
TRBJ2-7,TRBV4-3,-,TRBD1,TGCGCCAGCAGCCCCCTGACAGGGGGCACCGAGCAGTACTTC,CASSPLTGGTEQYF
TRBJ1-2,TRBV20-1,few,-,TGCAGTGCTCCAGCAATTGGTGGCTATGGCTACACCTTC,CSAPAIGGYGYTF
TRBJ1-4,TRBV29-1,-,TRBD1,TGCAGCGGCACCCGGGACAGTCGAGAAAAACTGTTTTTT,CSGTRDSREKLFF
TRBJ2-1,TRBV10-3,many,TRBD2,TGTGCCATCAGTGAAAAAGGGACTAGCGGGTACAATGAGCAGTTCTTC,CAISEKGTSGYNEQFF
TRBJ2-1,TRBV12-3/TRBV12-4,few,-,TGTGCCAGCAGTTCCGAAGACTTCTACAATGAGCAGTTCTTC,CASSSEDFYNEQFF
TRBJ2-7,TRBV4-3,few,TRBD1,TGCGCCAGCAGCCAGGGACAGGGATCCGAGCAGTACTTC,CASSQGQGSEQYF
TRBJ2-7,TRBV9,many,-,TGTGCCAGCAGCGTAGCTGGGACTTTGGGTTCCGAGCAGTACTTC,CASSVAGTLGSEQYF
TRBJ2-5,TRBV28,few,-,TGTGCCAGCAGCCTTCCCAAGGACCGGGAGACCCAGTACTTC,CASSLPKDRETQYF
TRBJ2-3,TRBV6-5,-,-,TGTGCCAGCAGTTACCTGGACGGCTTCACAGATACGCAGTATTTT,CASSYLDGFTDTQYF
TRBJ2-2,TRBV6-2/TRBV6-3,few,-,TGTGCCAGCATCGTAGGGCAGCAGGATTACACCGGGGAGCTGTTTTTT,CASIVGQQDYTGELFF
TRBJ2-7,TRBV13,-,TRBD1,TGTGCCAGCAGCCGAAAGCTTTCGGGGACAGGGGGCGCCGAGCAGTACTTC,CASSRKLSGTGGAEQYF
TRBJ1-5,TRBV11-1,few,TRBD1,TGTGCCAGCAGCTTATCTACGCTGACAGGGGAAAATAGCAATCAGCCCCAGCATTTT,CASSLSTLTGENSNQPQHF
TRBJ2-3,TRBV20-1,many,-,TGCAGTGCTAGAGATCTGTGGGGCCGGACAGATACGCAGTATTTT,CSARDLWGRTDTQYF
TRBJ2-7,TRBV28,many,TRBD2,TGTGCCAGCAGTCCCGCCGGGGGGTCCTACGAGCAGTACTTC,CASSPAGGSYEQYF
TRBJ1-4,TRBV28,-,-,TGTGCCAGCCACCGGGACGGTATTGAAAAACTGTTTTTT,CASHRDGIEKLFF
TRBJ2-2,TRBV5-1,few,-,TGCGCCAGCAGTCTAACGCCCGACACCGGGGAGCTGTTTTTT,CASSLTPDTGELFF
TRBJ2-7,TRBV7-6,many,-,TGTGCCAGCAGCTTAGGAGAAACCTACGAGCAGTACTTC,CASSLGETYEQYF
TRBJ2-7,TRBV29-1,few,TRBD2,TGCAGCGCTTTGGTAGCGGGAGCGGGTGAGCAGTACTTC,CSALVAGAGEQYF
TRBJ2-1,TRBV15,few,-,TGTGCCACCTGCCCCCGACTAGGGGGCAATGAGCAGTTCTTC,CATCPRLGGNEQFF
TRBJ2-3,TRBV28,few,-,TGTGCCAGCAGTGCCCTCGGGGGTGTGAGCGGCTATACGCAGTATTTT,CASSALGGVSGYTQYF
TRBJ2-2,TRBV5-1,few,-,TGCGCCAGCAGCGGCACAGGGGAGGTCACCGGGGAGCTGTTTTTT,CASSGTGEVTGELFF
TRBJ2-3,TRBV4-3,many,TRBD2,TGCGCCAGCAGCCAGGAGCAACTAGCGGGAGGGACAGATACGCAGTATTTT,CASSQEQLAGGTDTQYF
TRBJ2-5,TRBV4-3,few,TRBD2,TGCGCCAGCAGCCAAGAACGAAGCGGGGGGCCAGGAGGAGAGACCCAGTACTTC,CASSQERSGGPGGETQYF
TRBJ2-6,TRBV7-2,few,-,TGTGCCAGCAGCTCGTACCCTAGCTCTGGGGCCAACGTCCTGACTTTC,CASSSYPSSGANVLTF
TRBJ2-1,TRBV7-6,many,-,TGTGCCAGCAGCCCGGACATGAGCTCCTACAATGAGCAGTTCTTC,CASSPDMSSYNEQFF
TRBJ2-7,TRBV28,few,-,TGTGCCAGCACCCACGTCCTAACCTCCTACGAGCAGTACTTC,CASTHVLTSYEQYF
TRBJ2-7,TRBV5-1,few,TRBD1,TGCGCCAGCAGCTTTCTAGACAGGGGAGGCGAGCAGTACTTC,CASSFLDRGGEQYF
TRBJ2-1,TRBV29-1,-,TRBD2,TGCAGCGGGGGACTAGCGGGAAGAAGGGGCAATGAGCAGTTCTTC,CSGGLAGRRGNEQFF
TRBJ2-3,TRBV20-1,-,TRBD2,TGCAGTGCCATTCTGAGCGGGGGGCTCACAGATACGCAGTATTTT,CSAILSGGLTDTQYF
TRBJ2-5,TRBV29-1,-,TRBD2,TGCAGCGTTGAGCCCTGGACTAGCGCCAAGACCCAGTACTTC,CSVEPWTSAKTQYF
TRBJ2-5,TRBV29-1,-,TRBD1,TGCAGCGTCAGGGACAGCCAAGAGACCCAGTACTTC,CSVRDSQETQYF
TRBJ2-7,TRBV7-6,few,TRBD2,TGTGCCAGCAGCTCGGATAGCGGGGCAGGCGAGCAGTACTTC,CASSSDSGAGEQYF
TRBJ2-1,TRBV12-3/TRBV12-4,many,-,TGTGCCAGCAGTTATATACTAGGTATTGAGCAGTTCTTC,CASSYILGIEQFF
TRBJ2-1,TRBV12-3/TRBV12-4,-,-,TGTGCCAGCAGCCCTCGGATGAGGGGCCGGTACAATGAGCAGTTCTTC,CASSPRMRGRYNEQFF
TRBJ2-7,TRBV5-1,few,TRBD1,TGCGCCAGCAGCTTGGAGGAGAGGACAGGGGTGTACGAGCAGTACTTC,CASSLEERTGVYEQYF
TRBJ2-7,TRBV6-2/TRBV6-3,-,TRBD1,TGTGCCAGCAGAGGAGGCGGGACAGGGGGTTTCTACGAGCAGTACTTC,CASRGGGTGGFYEQYF
TRBJ2-7,TRBV7-9,many,TRBD2,TGTGCCAGCAGGCGTAGCGCTACTAGCGGGTTCTACGAGCAGTACTTC,CASRRSATSGFYEQYF
TRBJ2-6,TRBV5-1,few,-,TGCGCCAGCAGCCTCCTAGCCCCAGGGGCCAACGTCCTGACTTTC,CASSLLAPGANVLTF
TRBJ2-5,TRBV6-5,few,TRBD1,TGTGCCAGCAGTTACGAACAGGGGGTGAAGACCCAGTACTTC,CASSYEQGVKTQYF
TRBJ2-1,TRBV11-2,-,TRBD2,TGTGCCAGCAGCCCATTCTGGAGCGGGAGTATGTCCTACAATGAGCAGTTCTTC,CASSPFWSGSMSYNEQFF
TRBJ2-6,TRBV9,-,TRBD1,TGTGCCAGCAGCATCCGGGACAGGGGCTCTGGGGCCAACGTCCTGACTTTC,CASSIRDRGSGANVLTF
TRBJ2-1,TRBV18,few,TRBD1,TGTGCCAGCTCGACGACAGGGGTCTTTGAGCAGTTCTTC,CASSTTGVFEQFF